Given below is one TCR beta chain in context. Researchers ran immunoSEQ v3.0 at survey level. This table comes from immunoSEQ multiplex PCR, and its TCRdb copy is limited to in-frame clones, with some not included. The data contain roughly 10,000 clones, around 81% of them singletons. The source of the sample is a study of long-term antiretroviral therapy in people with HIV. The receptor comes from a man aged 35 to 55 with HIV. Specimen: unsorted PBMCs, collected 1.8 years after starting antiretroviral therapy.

CDR3 sequence reads: CASSRGQGLSEKLFF. CDR3 nucleotide sequence: TGCGCCAGCAGCCGGGGACAGGGGTTAAGTGAAAAACTGTTTTTT. The chain carries TRBV5-1 and TRBJ1-4; 10 bases fit TRBD1. This CDR3 has 15 amino acids. Germline V gene data show CDR1 as SGHRS and CDR2 as YFSETQ. Trimming cost V 4 bases and J 7 bases; bases outside gene matches: 7.